The sequence of this T cell receptor beta chain was determined in a study of OX40 agonist ivuxolimab in advanced cancers. Using immunoSEQ multiplex PCR, the repertoire was profiled, and TCRdb retains in-frame clones only, with some absent. The repertoire includes tens of thousands of clones, about four fifths of them detected once, and roughly 20% sits in the top ten. This CDR3 is built from 16 residues. J lost 1 base, V lost 0 bases, and 3 bases had no gene match. CDR1 LGHNA and CDR2 YNFKEQ come from the germline V gene. The gene calls are TRBV4-2 and TRBJ1-2; 9 bases map to TRBD1. The source is an adult with an advanced solid tumor such as melanoma, head and neck, liver or kidney cancer. Sequencing used CD4+ or CD8+ T cells sorted from blood, obtained in a trial of the OX40 agonist ivuxolimab. The chain's CDR3 is CASSQDRQGVNYGYTF. The DNA for the CDR3 is TGTGCCAGCAGCCAAGATAGACAGGGGGTTAACTATGGCTACACCTTC.